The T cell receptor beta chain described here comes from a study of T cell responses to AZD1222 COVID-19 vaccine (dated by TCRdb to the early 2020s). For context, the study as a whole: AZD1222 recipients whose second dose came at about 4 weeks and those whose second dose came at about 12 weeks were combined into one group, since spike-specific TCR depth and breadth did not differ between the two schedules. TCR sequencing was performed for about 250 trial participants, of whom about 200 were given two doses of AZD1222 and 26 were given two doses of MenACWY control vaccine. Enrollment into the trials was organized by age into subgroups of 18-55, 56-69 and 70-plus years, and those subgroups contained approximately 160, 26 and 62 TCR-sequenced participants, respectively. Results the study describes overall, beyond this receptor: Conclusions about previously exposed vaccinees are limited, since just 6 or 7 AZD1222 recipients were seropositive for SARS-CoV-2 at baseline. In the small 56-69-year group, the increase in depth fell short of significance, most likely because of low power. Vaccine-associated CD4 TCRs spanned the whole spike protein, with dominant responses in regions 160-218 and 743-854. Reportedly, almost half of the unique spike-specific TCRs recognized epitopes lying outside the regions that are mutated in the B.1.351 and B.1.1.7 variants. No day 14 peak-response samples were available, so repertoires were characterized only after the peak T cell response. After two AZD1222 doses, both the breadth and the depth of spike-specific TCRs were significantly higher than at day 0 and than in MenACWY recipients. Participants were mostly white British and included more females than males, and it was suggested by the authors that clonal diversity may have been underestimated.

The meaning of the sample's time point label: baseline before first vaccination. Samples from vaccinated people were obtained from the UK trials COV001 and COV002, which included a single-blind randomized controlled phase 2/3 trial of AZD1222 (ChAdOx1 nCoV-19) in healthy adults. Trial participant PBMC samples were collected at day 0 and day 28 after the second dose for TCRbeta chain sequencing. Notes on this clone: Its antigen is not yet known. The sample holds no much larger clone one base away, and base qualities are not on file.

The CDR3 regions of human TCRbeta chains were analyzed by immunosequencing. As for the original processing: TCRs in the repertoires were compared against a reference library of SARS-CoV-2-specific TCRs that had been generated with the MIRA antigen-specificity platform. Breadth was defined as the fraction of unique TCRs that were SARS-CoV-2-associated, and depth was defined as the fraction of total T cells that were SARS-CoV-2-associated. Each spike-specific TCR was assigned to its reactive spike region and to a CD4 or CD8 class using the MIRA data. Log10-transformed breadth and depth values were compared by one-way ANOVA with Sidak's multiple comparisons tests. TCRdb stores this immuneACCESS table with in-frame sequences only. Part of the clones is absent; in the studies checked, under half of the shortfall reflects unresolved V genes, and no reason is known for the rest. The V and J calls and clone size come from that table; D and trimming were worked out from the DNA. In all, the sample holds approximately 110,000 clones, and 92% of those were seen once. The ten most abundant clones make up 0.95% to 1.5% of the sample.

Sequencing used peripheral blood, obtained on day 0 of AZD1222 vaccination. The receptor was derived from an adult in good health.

The CDR3 region has the sequence CASSLSAGGPHTGELFF. The DNA is TGTGCCAGCAGCTTGTCAGCGGGAGGGCCCCACACCGGGGAGCTGTTTTTT. Here the chain combines TRBV5-4 and TRBJ2-2, with 10 bases matching TRBD2. The CDR3 holds 17 amino acids from the cysteine to the phenylalanine. Only CDR3 DNA remains: 51 bases, in frame from the first base. V lost 1 base and J lost 3 bases, and the count of bases not matched to a germline gene is 6. CDR1 is given as SGHNT and CDR2 as YYREEE, both from the germline V gene (reference sequence).